This is a list of T cell receptor beta chains from one sample in a study of T cell responses to AZD1222 COVID-19 vaccine. The data were produced by immunoSEQ multiplex PCR, yet TCRdb's version contains in-frame clones alone and is incomplete. The data show 100,000 or so clones, around nine tenths seen once. The sample in question was peripheral blood, obtained on day 0 of AZD1222 vaccination. The receptor source for this set is an adult in good health. Each CDR3 is given with its conserved first and last residue. A D gene is named only where the DNA matches it firmly. Size is omitted from some rows. Given values are once, few, many or a class for expanded clones.

CDR3nt: TGTGCCAGCAGTTACACGGACAGGGTAGACATTCAGTACTTC
CDR3aa: CASSYTDRVDIQYF
d_gene: TRBD1
j_gene: TRBJ2-4
abundance: few
v_gene: TRBV6-2/TRBV6-3

CDR3nt: TGTGCCAGCAGCCAAGGCAGGTGGGGAGAGCAGTTCTTC
CDR3aa: CASSQGRWGEQFF
d_gene: -
j_gene: TRBJ2-1
abundance: -
v_gene: TRBV4-2

CDR3nt: TGTGCCAGCAGCCAACTCTACGGGACGGGCACTGAAGCTTTCTTT
CDR3aa: CASSQLYGTGTEAFF
d_gene: -
j_gene: TRBJ1-1
abundance: once
v_gene: TRBV14

CDR3nt: TGTGCCAGCAGCCAAGATCTTCAGAGCTCTGGGGCCAACGTCCTGACTTTC
CDR3aa: CASSQDLQSSGANVLTF
d_gene: -
j_gene: TRBJ2-6
abundance: -
v_gene: TRBV4-2

CDR3nt: TGTGCCAGCACAGACCGGGAAAAAGCTTTCTTT
CDR3aa: CASTDREKAFF
d_gene: -
j_gene: TRBJ1-1
abundance: -
v_gene: TRBV6-6

CDR3nt: TGTGCCAGCAGTTTAGGACAGGTCGGGGAGCTGTTTTTT
CDR3aa: CASSLGQVGELFF
d_gene: -
j_gene: TRBJ2-2
abundance: -
v_gene: TRBV12-3/TRBV12-4

CDR3nt: TGTGCCAGCAGCTTGGCCCGGAATGAGCAGTTCTTC
CDR3aa: CASSLARNEQFF
d_gene: -
j_gene: TRBJ2-1
abundance: -
v_gene: TRBV5-4

CDR3nt: TGTGCCTGGAGTCTCCCTCCCTACAATGAGCAGTTCTTC
CDR3aa: CAWSLPPYNEQFF
d_gene: -
j_gene: TRBJ2-1
abundance: -
v_gene: TRBV30

CDR3nt: TGTGCCAGCTCACCCGGGTTAGATGAAAAACTGTTTTTT
CDR3aa: CASSPGLDEKLFF
d_gene: -
j_gene: TRBJ1-4
abundance: once
v_gene: TRBV18

CDR3nt: TGTGCCAGCAGTTTAGAGGGTCTTCCAGCAGGGACCATATATTTT
CDR3aa: CASSLEGLPAGTIYF
d_gene: -
j_gene: TRBJ1-3
abundance: -
v_gene: TRBV28

CDR3nt: TGTGCCAGCAGGAAGGACACCGGGGAGCTGTTTTTT
CDR3aa: CASRKDTGELFF
d_gene: -
j_gene: TRBJ2-2
abundance: -
v_gene: TRBV2

CDR3nt: TGTGCCAGCAAAGAAGGCCGGGGAGGGAACACTGAAGCTTTCTTT
CDR3aa: CASKEGRGGNTEAFF
d_gene: -
j_gene: TRBJ1-1
abundance: few
v_gene: TRBV6-5

CDR3nt: TGTGCCACCATACGGGGGAACGACGGCATAGATGGCTACACCTTC
CDR3aa: CATIRGNDGIDGYTF
d_gene: -
j_gene: TRBJ1-2
abundance: -
v_gene: TRBV10-3

CDR3nt: TGTGCCAGCTCCGACTTCCTCCCCTACGAGCAGTACTTC
CDR3aa: CASSDFLPYEQYF
d_gene: -
j_gene: TRBJ2-7
abundance: -
v_gene: TRBV7-2

CDR3nt: TGTGCCAGCACTAACACCGGGACTAGTTTCGATGAGCAGTTCTTC
CDR3aa: CASTNTGTSFDEQFF
d_gene: TRBD2
j_gene: TRBJ2-1
abundance: once
v_gene: TRBV19

CDR3nt: TGTGCCAGCAGCGTAGGCTCAGGGATCTATGGCTACACCTTC
CDR3aa: CASSVGSGIYGYTF
d_gene: -
j_gene: TRBJ1-2
abundance: -
v_gene: TRBV9

CDR3nt: TGTGCCAGCAGCTTACGGGTCGGGGTCTGGGAGACCCAGTACTTC
CDR3aa: CASSLRVGVWETQYF
d_gene: -
j_gene: TRBJ2-5
abundance: -
v_gene: TRBV7-8

CDR3nt: TGTGCCAGTACTATTGGGCTTAACTATGGCTACACCTTC
CDR3aa: CASTIGLNYGYTF
d_gene: -
j_gene: TRBJ1-2
abundance: few
v_gene: TRBV6-5

CDR3nt: TGTGCCAGCGCCGCTCAAGGGCAAATCAGGTTCAATGAGCAGTTCTTC
CDR3aa: CASAAQGQIRFNEQFF
d_gene: -
j_gene: TRBJ2-1
abundance: -
v_gene: TRBV11-2

CDR3nt: TGTGCCAGCAGGTCCGGACAGGGTTGGGACACCATATATTTT
CDR3aa: CASRSGQGWDTIYF
d_gene: TRBD1
j_gene: TRBJ1-3
abundance: -
v_gene: TRBV14

CDR3nt: TGTGCCAGCAGCTTATTTCGCGGGCCTGTCGCCCAGCATTTT
CDR3aa: CASSLFRGPVAQHF
d_gene: -
j_gene: TRBJ1-5
abundance: few
v_gene: TRBV7-8

CDR3nt: TGTGCCAGCAGCTTTTATGGGCACTATGGCTACACCTTC
CDR3aa: CASSFYGHYGYTF
d_gene: -
j_gene: TRBJ1-2
abundance: -
v_gene: TRBV7-8

CDR3nt: TGCGCCAGCAGGGACAGTGCTAATGAAAAACTGTTTTTT
CDR3aa: CASRDSANEKLFF
d_gene: -
j_gene: TRBJ1-4
abundance: -
v_gene: TRBV10-2

CDR3nt: TGCAGCGTCGCGGACAGGGGAGGTTATGGCTACACCTTC
CDR3aa: CSVADRGGYGYTF
d_gene: TRBD1
j_gene: TRBJ1-2
abundance: -
v_gene: TRBV29-1

CDR3nt: TGCGCCAGCAGTTTACCGACAGGGGACTACGAGCAGTACTTC
CDR3aa: CASSLPTGDYEQYF
d_gene: TRBD1
j_gene: TRBJ2-7
abundance: -
v_gene: TRBV5-1

CDR3nt: TGTGCCAGCAGTGAAGGGACAGGGGTCGAGCAGTACTTC
CDR3aa: CASSEGTGVEQYF
d_gene: TRBD1
j_gene: TRBJ2-7
abundance: -
v_gene: TRBV6-1

CDR3nt: TGTGCCAGCAGTTTTCTCTGGTCCTTCAACTCAGGCTACAATGAGCAGTTCTTC
CDR3aa: CASSFLWSFNSGYNEQFF
d_gene: -
j_gene: TRBJ2-1
abundance: -
v_gene: TRBV27

CDR3nt: TGTGCCAGCAGGAAGAGGGACAGGGGGTCTAACTATGGCTACACCTTC
CDR3aa: CASRKRDRGSNYGYTF
d_gene: TRBD1
j_gene: TRBJ1-2
abundance: once
v_gene: TRBV2

CDR3nt: TGTGCCAGCAGCTTAGGAGGTCTGAGCTCCTACAATGAGCAGTTCTTC
CDR3aa: CASSLGGLSSYNEQFF
d_gene: -
j_gene: TRBJ2-1
abundance: -
v_gene: TRBV11-3

CDR3nt: TGTGCCAGCAGCTTAGGGGGGGGTCGTACAGATACGCAGTATTTT
CDR3aa: CASSLGGGRTDTQYF
d_gene: TRBD2
j_gene: TRBJ2-3
abundance: -
v_gene: TRBV11-1

CDR3nt: TGTGCCAGCAGCCCGGGGACAGGGGTGGCCTCTGGGGCCAACGTCCTGACTTTC
CDR3aa: CASSPGTGVASGANVLTF
d_gene: TRBD1
j_gene: TRBJ2-6
abundance: -
v_gene: TRBV7-8

CDR3nt: TGTGCCAGCAGTCTCACCCTAGCGGGAGGGCGAGGGCAGTTCTTC
CDR3aa: CASSLTLAGGRGQFF
d_gene: TRBD2
j_gene: TRBJ2-1
abundance: -
v_gene: TRBV6-2/TRBV6-3